This record concerns one T cell receptor (beta chain) sequence. The data were taken from a study of radiation and T cells in renal cell carcinoma. The protocol was immunoSEQ multiplex PCR, while the TCRdb copy is restricted to in-frame clones and leaves out a portion. The sample records roughly 58,000 clones, around 80% being singletons. This CDR3 comprises 16 residues. Germline assignment: CDR1 PRHDT and CDR2 FYEKMQ (reference sequence). V shed 5 bases and J 9 bases; nucleotides not matched to a gene: 14. Described time point: blood 4 weeks post-SBRT, at nephrectomy. Documented treatment: 15 Gy SBRT to primary tumor, nephrectomy 4 weeks later. This renal cell carcinoma was of the clear cell type.

Sequencing was performed on blood, taken from a patient whose treatment included radiotherapy and nephrectomy. The rearrangement uses TRBV13 and TRBJ2-3; 10 positions agree with TRBD2. The receptor's source is a man aged 55-75 years with renal cell carcinoma. The CDR3 sequence: CASSQPGLAVVTTQYF. The CDR3 coding sequence is TGTGCCAGCAGCCAGCCTGGACTAGCGGTTGTTACGACGCAGTATTTT.